This T cell receptor (beta chain) was profiled in a study of shared clonotypes between healthy human individuals. Naive CD8 cells lacked CD45RO and underwent positive selection for CCR7, leaving out terminally differentiated effector memory CD45RA+ cells. Trimming left V 0 bases short and J 4 bases short, with 13 bases between. Looked up from germline, CDR1 is SGDLS and CDR2 is YYNGEE. The CDR3 runs to 16 residues. Here immunoSEQ multiplex PCR was the method, and the copy in TCRdb shows in-frame clones only, minus some. The top ten clones hold 0.95% to 1.5% of a sample with 1.5 million to 2.5 million clones, roughly 94% of them seen once.

This sequence originates from a man younger than 35 in good health. The chain is built from TRBV9 and TRBJ2-2, with no clear D. Sample: naive CD8+ T cells sorted from blood. CDR3 in DNA: TGTGCCAGCAGCGTAGATGGCCAGCTTGGCACCGGGGAGCTGTTTTTT. Amino acids: CASSVDGQLGTGELFF.